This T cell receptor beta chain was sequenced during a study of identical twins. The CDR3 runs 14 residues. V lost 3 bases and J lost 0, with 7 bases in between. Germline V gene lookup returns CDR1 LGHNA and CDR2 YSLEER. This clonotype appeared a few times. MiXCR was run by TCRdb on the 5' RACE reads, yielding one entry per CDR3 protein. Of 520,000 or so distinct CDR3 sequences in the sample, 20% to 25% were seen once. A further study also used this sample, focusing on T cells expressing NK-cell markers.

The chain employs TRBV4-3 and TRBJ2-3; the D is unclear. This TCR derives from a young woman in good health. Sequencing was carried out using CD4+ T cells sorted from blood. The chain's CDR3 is CASSQRSSTDTQYF. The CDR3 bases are TGCGCCAGCAGCCAGCGCAGTAGCACAGATACGCAGTATTTT.